These T cell receptor beta chains were read from a single sample in a study of blood T cell repertoires in COVID-19. Profiled with immunoSEQ multiplex PCR; TCRdb holds only in-frame clones, not every one. Found here are hundreds of thousands of clones, 86% of them singletons; the top ten hold approximately 6%. The specimen sequenced was peripheral blood. The receptors derive from a woman older than 75 with COVID-19, enrolled during active disease. Both conserved end residues are part of each CDR3.

TRBJ2-3,TRBV15,CATSRADSFPDTQYF
TRBJ1-5,TRBV2,CASSEGDRVNQPQHF
TRBJ2-5,TRBV5-4,CASSSRQEPQETQYF
TRBJ1-1,TRBV6-6,CASSYSGGNTEAFF
TRBJ2-7,TRBV30,CAWTGKSYEQYF
TRBJ2-7,TRBV28,CASSLEGQFYEQYF
TRBJ1-1,TRBV7-9,CASSRTGSLAAFF
TRBJ2-3,TRBV11-3,CASSLVAGGKSTDTQYF
TRBJ1-5,TRBV28,CASSLGRGSSNQPQHF
TRBJ2-7,TRBV12-5,CASGPLGWGLLYEQYF
TRBJ2-5,TRBV28,CASSLLASGGAQETQYF
TRBJ2-1,TRBV11-2,CASDGQGVGEQFF
TRBJ2-1,TRBV7-9,CAFSNGTGPIHPLF
TRBJ1-1,TRBV19,CASSMTGFTEAFF
TRBJ2-3,TRBV24-1,CATSDQVAGGSTDTQYF
TRBJ1-2,TRBV16,CASSQSRQQNYGYTF
TRBJ1-1,TRBV3-1/TRBV3-2,CASSQDSGRTEAFF
TRBJ1-6,TRBV3-1/TRBV3-2,CASSDVTGSHSPLHF
TRBJ1-5,TRBV28,CASRTGYSNQPQHF
TRBJ1-1,TRBV19,CASSELGVTEAFF
TRBJ2-3,TRBV2,CASRGGLAETDTQYF
TRBJ1-1,TRBV28,CATLYTEAFF
TRBJ2-3,TRBV7-9,CASRETGTGLRAADTQYF
TRBJ2-3,TRBV5-6,CASSLFGQGVTDTQYF
TRBJ1-4,TRBV2,CASSPLVGSGEKLFF
TRBJ1-4,TRBV7-8,CASSLGQVDLEKLFF
TRBJ1-3,TRBV16,CASSQFRTAPGNTIYF
TRBJ2-1,TRBV5-1,CASRPPGQGYNEQFF
TRBJ1-3,TRBV5-1,CASSSGTQGNTIYF
TRBJ1-2,TRBV24-1,CATSDSKPDRYNYGYTF
TRBJ2-2,TRBV3-1/TRBV3-2,CASSQGGELFF
TRBJ1-1,TRBV4-1,CASSPNSYTEAFF
TRBJ2-3,TRBV11-3,CASSLGTSGATDTQYF
TRBJ1-5,TRBV19,CASTKQGDQPQHF
TRBJ1-5,TRBV18,CASSPGSVNSNQPQHF
TRBJ1-2,TRBV3-1/TRBV3-2,CASSPQDRRGNGYTF
TRBJ2-6,TRBV5-6,CASSLRGHSSGANVLTF
TRBJ2-2,TRBV2,CASSEPGQVGTGELFF
TRBJ2-3,TRBV19,CASSIASGGTDTQYF
TRBJ1-6,TRBV9,CASSVTGTNSPLHF
TRBJ2-5,TRBV5-1,CASSPGLAGGQETQYF
TRBJ1-2,TRBV7-9,CASSLEGGQGVIYGYTF
TRBJ2-7,TRBV3-1/TRBV3-2,CASSQWDKAYEQYF
TRBJ2-3,TRBV24-1,CATSRSGGALADTQYF